The clone carrying this T cell receptor beta chain was seen repeatedly, ten times or more. The antigen is undetermined. This sample stems from a study of early T cells in non-severe SARS-CoV-2 infection. Background on the study: The authors sequenced bulk RNA from unsorted whole blood, leaving chains unpaired.

Attachment of unique molecular identifiers to individual cDNA molecules was performed. TCRdb fed the 5' RACE reads into MiXCR, producing one record per CDR3 protein. The data hold approximately 50,000 distinct CDR3 sequences, with about 9.3% observed a single time. General study points: VDJdb matching, biased toward anti-spike CD8 responses, missed private and CD4 specificities.

The sample comprised whole blood. This sequence was found in an adult who was a healthcare worker with PCR-confirmed SARS-CoV-2 infection or an uninfected control (not recorded which).

CDR3 sequence reads: CASSNTRSGANVLTF. CDR3 coding DNA: TGTGCCAGCTCAAACACTAGGTCTGGGGCCAACGTCCTGACTTTC. This chain uses TRBV18 with TRBJ2-6, with a possible D match to TRBD2 (5 bases). The CDR3 consists of 15 residues. Per the germline V gene, CDR1 is KGHSH and CDR2 is LQKENI. Trimming took 5 bases from V and 1 from J, leaving 9 bases between them.